This TCR beta chain originates from a study of shared clonotypes between healthy human individuals (dated by TCRdb to the early 2020s). With regard to the full study: Two women and three men aged 18 to 49 years were included in the cohort. For each donor, CD4 naive and CD4 memory were each given three plates, CD8 naive was given two plates, and CD8 memory was given one plate. To estimate repertoire size and how much clonotypes are shared between individuals, the study performed deep sequencing of blood TCR repertoires from about five healthy adults. To increase sequencing depth and limit assay-specific biases, TCR repertoire library preparation and sequencing were carried out by different laboratories using diverse techniques. Each donor's leukapheresis produced roughly between roughly 0.85 and 9.5 billion PBMCs.

The donors were healthy, HIV-negative adults with no recently reported acute infections or vaccinations. Only Caucasian adults living in Nashville, Tennessee, USA were represented among the donors. CD4+ T cells were enriched by magnetic negative selection, after which naive cells were positively selected on CD45RA and the negative fraction was taken as the memory subset. After blood collection by leukapheresis, PBMCs were isolated using Ficoll-Histopaque density gradient centrifugation and then cryopreserved in the vapor phase of liquid nitrogen. Purity and quantity of every magnetically sorted T cell population were checked by analytical flow cytometry. Each sorted fraction had its genomic DNA isolated and then quantified by UV absorbance on a Nanodrop 2000c. What the research found in general, with its limitations: Compared with non-shared clonotypes, the clonotypes found in all four sorted-subset donors had higher generation probabilities. Rarefaction of sorted-subset datasets indicated incomplete sequencing despite the large sequencing depth. When a handful of donors were compared, the shared fraction of clonotypes was approximately 5% for naive CD4, approximately 3.5% for naive CD8, 2.3% for memory CD4, and approximately 0.4% for memory CD8. Because the study included a small number of donors, the genetic and exposure-history diversity represented was limited. Naive subsets generally had larger estimated clonotype richness than memory subsets did. Only blood was sampled, and tissue TCR repertoires likely differ from those in blood. Based on pairwise subsampling, the degree of clonotype sharing among donors was expected to be affected by sequencing depth.

Via the germline V gene, CDR1 is ENHRY and CDR2 SYGVKD. From its cysteine to its phenylalanine, the CDR3 spans 15 amino acids. Kept here is only the CDR3 DNA, which spans 45 bases and is read in frame from base 1. Trimming removed 6 bases from V and 5 bases from J; the gene matches leave 13 bases unexplained. As to this clone: The target of this receptor is not known. The input lacks base qualities; no much larger clone sits a single base away.

Using the deep immunoSEQ assay, multiplex PCR amplified TCR CDR3 regions from genomic DNA. Extracted genomic DNA from each cell subset was spread evenly across all wells of several immunoSEQ 96-well plates, with each plate serving as a replicate. For sorted subsets, 200 to 250 ng of genomic DNA, equivalent to 30,000 or so T cell genomes, went into each replicate PCR. Purified libraries were measured with a Qubit 3.0 fluorometer, size-checked on a Bioanalyzer 2100, and measured again with the KAPA Library Quantification kit. Every immunoSEQ 96-well plate was sequenced on a dedicated single-read 150-cycle Illumina NextSeq 550 flow cell. Per the original workflow: The immunoSEQ output contained only junctional sequences without quality scores, so filtering could not match that applied to full-length reads. To assign V/J genes and CDR3, sequences were annotated using PyIR, a Python wrapper for IgBLAST v1.9, with IMGT germline references. Reads were filtered out if the reads had weak V/J assignments (E-value above 1e-6), no CDR3, stop codons, out-of-frame junctions, or ambiguous translated residues. A V3J clonotype was defined by an identical inferred V gene, J gene, and CDR3 amino acid sequence. To compute the percentage overlap between repertoires, the number of shared unique clonotypes was divided by the size of the smaller repertoire. Three approaches were used to assess repertoire richness: RTK rarefaction, the Chao1 estimator, and Recon v2.1 estimates of unobserved clonotypes. OLGA was used to compute generation probabilities for all TCRbeta clonotypes that the gDNA method yielded from several donors. TCRdb took over this immuneACCESS table, retaining in-frame rearrangements with V and J assigned. Such tables are incomplete; in checked studies, under half of the missing clones stem from an unresolved V gene, and the remainder is unexplained. V and J calls and clone size follow that table, whereas D and trimming were derived from the DNA. The sample records hundreds of thousands of clones, 74% of which are singletons. Of the sample, about 1.7% falls within the top ten clones.

The TCR comes from a woman in her twenties or thirties in good health. Sequences were obtained from memory CD4+ T cells sorted from blood. The meaning of the sample's cell subset or site label: CD45RA-negative fraction. The sequence is built from TRBV10-3 and TRBJ2-7; the junction holds 7 bases that match TRBD2. The nucleotide sequence reads TGTGCCATCAGGGTAAGAGCGGGACCGTTAGACGAGCAGTACTTC. It translates as CAIRVRAGPLDEQYF.